The clone carrying this T cell receptor beta chain was counted a single time. The data belong to a study of blood T cell repertoires in COVID-19. Study in general: Sources were T cells, B-cell-depleted T cells, or PBMCs; the material itself was cDNA or gDNA.

In the authors' workflow: Estimated nucleated cell counts came from reference gene primer amplification. Method: immunoSEQ multiplex PCR; TCRdb's copy keeps in-frame clones and lacks some. V, J and clone size were drawn from that table, and D and trimming were deduced from the DNA. The profile shows roughly 200,000 clones, around 85% of them singletons. Membership in each cohort depended on participant-reported clinical history. The study counted Cohort 3 donors as recovered given two negative PCRs, clearance, or symptom resolution. Per the germline V gene, CDR1 is SGDLS and CDR2 is YYNGEE. Trimming removed 4 bases at V and 0 bases at J, with 16 bases between. The CDR3 runs to 16 residues.

The sample consisted of PBMCs or T cells enriched from blood (not recorded which). The receptor's source is a man aged 35-49 years who had recovered from COVID-19. The chain employs TRBV9 and TRBJ2-5; TRBD2 might be the D (6 bases). The CDR3 nucleotides read TGTGCCAGCAGCCCGATCTCCGGGGGTTACCAAGAGACCCAGTACTTC. It yields the protein CASSPISGGYQETQYF.